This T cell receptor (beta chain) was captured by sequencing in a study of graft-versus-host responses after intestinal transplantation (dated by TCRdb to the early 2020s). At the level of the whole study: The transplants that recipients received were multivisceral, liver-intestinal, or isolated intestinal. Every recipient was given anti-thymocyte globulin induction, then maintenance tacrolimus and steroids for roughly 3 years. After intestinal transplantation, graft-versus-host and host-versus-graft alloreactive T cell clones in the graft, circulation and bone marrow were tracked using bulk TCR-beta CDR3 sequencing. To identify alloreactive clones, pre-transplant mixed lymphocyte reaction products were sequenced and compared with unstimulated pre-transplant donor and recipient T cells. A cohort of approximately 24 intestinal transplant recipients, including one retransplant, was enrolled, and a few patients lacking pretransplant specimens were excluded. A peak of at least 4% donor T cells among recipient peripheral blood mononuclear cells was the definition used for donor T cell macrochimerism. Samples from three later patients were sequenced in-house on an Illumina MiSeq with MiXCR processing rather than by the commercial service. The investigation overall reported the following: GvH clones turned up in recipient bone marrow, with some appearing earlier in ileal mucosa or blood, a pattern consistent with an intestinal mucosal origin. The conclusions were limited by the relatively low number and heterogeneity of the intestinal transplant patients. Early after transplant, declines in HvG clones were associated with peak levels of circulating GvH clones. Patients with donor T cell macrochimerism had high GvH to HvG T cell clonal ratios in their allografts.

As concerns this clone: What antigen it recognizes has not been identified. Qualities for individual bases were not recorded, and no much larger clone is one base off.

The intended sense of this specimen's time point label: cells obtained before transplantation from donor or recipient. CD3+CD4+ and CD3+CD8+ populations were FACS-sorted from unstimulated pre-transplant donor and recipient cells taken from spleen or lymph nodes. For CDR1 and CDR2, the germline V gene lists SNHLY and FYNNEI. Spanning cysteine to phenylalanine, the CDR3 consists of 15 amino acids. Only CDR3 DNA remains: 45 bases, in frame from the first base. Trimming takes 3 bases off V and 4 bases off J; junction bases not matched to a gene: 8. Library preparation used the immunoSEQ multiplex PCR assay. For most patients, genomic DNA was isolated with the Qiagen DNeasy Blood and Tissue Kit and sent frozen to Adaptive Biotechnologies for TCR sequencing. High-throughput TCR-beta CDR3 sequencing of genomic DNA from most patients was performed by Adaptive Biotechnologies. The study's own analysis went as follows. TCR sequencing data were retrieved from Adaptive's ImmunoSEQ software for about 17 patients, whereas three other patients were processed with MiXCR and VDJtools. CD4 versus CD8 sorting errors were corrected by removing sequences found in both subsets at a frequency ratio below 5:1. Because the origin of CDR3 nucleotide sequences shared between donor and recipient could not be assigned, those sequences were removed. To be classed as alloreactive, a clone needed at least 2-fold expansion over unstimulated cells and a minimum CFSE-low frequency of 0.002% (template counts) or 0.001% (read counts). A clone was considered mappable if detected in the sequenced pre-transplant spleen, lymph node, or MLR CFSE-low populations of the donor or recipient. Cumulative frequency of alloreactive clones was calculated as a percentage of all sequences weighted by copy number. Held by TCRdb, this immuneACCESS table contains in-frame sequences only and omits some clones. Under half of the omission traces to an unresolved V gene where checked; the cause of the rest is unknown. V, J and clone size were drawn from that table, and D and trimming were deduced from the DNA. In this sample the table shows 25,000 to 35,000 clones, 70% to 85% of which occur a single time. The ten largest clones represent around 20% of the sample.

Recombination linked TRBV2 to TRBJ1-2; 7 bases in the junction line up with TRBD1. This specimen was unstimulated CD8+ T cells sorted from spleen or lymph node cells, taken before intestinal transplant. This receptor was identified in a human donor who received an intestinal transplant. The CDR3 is CASSDYKGQTYGYTF. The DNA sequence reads TGTGCCAGCAGTGATTACAAGGGACAGACCTATGGCTACACCTTC.